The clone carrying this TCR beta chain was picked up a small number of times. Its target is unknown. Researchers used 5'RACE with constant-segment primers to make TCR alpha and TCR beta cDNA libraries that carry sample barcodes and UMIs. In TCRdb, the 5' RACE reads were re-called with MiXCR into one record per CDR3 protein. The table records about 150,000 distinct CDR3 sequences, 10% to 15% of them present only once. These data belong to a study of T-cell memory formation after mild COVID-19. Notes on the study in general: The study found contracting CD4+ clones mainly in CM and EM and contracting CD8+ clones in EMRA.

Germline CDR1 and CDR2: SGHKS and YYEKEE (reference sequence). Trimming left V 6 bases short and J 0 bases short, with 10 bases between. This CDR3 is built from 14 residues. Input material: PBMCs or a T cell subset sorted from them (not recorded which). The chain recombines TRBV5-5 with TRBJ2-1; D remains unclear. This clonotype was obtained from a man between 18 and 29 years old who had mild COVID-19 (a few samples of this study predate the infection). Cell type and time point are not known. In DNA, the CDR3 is TGTGCCAGCACCCTACAAAGCTCCTACAATGAGCAGTTCTTC. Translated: CASTLQSSYNEQFF.